The present T cell receptor beta chain was sequenced within a study of identifying expanded T cells in peripheral blood. Trimming shortened V by 6 bases and J by 6 bases, and 15 bases separated the two germline ends. Germline loops: CDR1 MRHNA, CDR2 SNTAGT. CDR3 length: 13 residues. Produced via immunoSEQ multiplex PCR; TCRdb's table is partial and in-frame only. This sample has about 100,000 clones, with about 87% found just once. Points from the study as a whole: Technical replicates showed about 1.1 changed clones; about 2 weeks roughly 15; four weeks 19. Approximately two-week clone count variance significantly increased as total template count grew.

As concerns this clone: Its antigen is not known.

No infections or other immune events were documented during collection. This rearrangement joins TRBV6-4 to TRBJ2-7; D is possibly TRBD1 or TRBD2 (5 bases each). This clonotype originated in a person between 18 and 75 years old in good health. The sequenced sample was blood. The chain's CDR3 is CASSPPPGGEQYF. The CDR3 nucleotides are TGTGCCAGCAGCCCCCCTCCTGGGGGCGAGCAGTACTTC.